These 25 T cell receptor beta chains were sequenced from one sample in a study of PD-1 blockade in classical Hodgkin lymphoma. The data were produced by immunoSEQ multiplex PCR, yet TCRdb's version contains in-frame clones alone and is incomplete. Of 84,000 or so clones in the sample, over 90% were seen once. Every patient had relapsed following autologous stem cell transplantation, and cohorts differed in brentuximab vedotin exposure. The material sequenced was peripheral blood mononuclear cells (PBMCs), taken before the second cycle of nivolumab. These TCRs come from a human donor with classical Hodgkin lymphoma.

The chain combines TRBV7-2 with TRBJ2-7; the match to TRBD2 covers 8 bases. The CDR3 consists of 16 residues. Germline CDR1 and CDR2: SGHTA and FQGNSA. V lost 1 base and J lost 0; bases outside the gene matches: 5. The CDR3 region has the DNA TGTGCCAGCAGCTTAGGGGTACTAGCGGCCTCCTACGAGCAGTACTTC. Amino acids: CASSLGVLAASYEQYF.

This chain links TRBV19 with TRBJ1-1, with D possibly matching TRBD1 (5 bases). Between the trimmed V and J ends, which lost 8 bases and 1 base, there was a span of 11 bases. The CDR3 totals 13 residues. The V gene's germline CDR1 is LNHDA and CDR2 SQIVND (reference sequence). This CDR3 reads CASSQGRNTEAFF. DNA of the CDR3: TGTGCCAGTTCCCAGGGCCGGAACACTGAAGCTTTCTTT.

The chain has TRBV4-1 and TRBJ2-7; no definite D call. The germline V gene encodes CDR1 MGHRA and CDR2 YSYEKL. The CDR3 length is 14 residues. The V end lost 4 bases, the J end lost 0 bases, and 10 bases lay between the germline ends. CDR3 DNA sequence: TGCGCCAGCAGCCCCCTGGACCCCTCCTACGAGCAGTACTTC. Amino acids: CASSPLDPSYEQYF.

The chain combines TRBV6-9 with TRBJ2-1; 11 nucleotides match TRBD2. V gave up 5 bases and J gave up 5 bases; unmatched junction bases: 17. There are 19 residues in the CDR3. In germline, CDR1 is MNHGY, CDR2 SVAAGI. CDR3 sequence (DNA): TGTGCCAGCAGTCCGCCGGGACTAGCGGCCGAGGGGAAGGACAATGAGCAGTTCTTC. It encodes CASSPPGLAAEGKDNEQFF.

This chain uses TRBV5-1 with TRBJ2-1, with a weak D call TRBD2 (5 bases). The germline V gene has CDR1 SGHRS and CDR2 YFSETQ. This CDR3 region has 14 residues. The V end lost 4 bases, the J end lost 8 bases, and 16 bases lay between the germline ends. The DNA of the CDR3 is TGCGCCAGCAGCCCGAATATAGGGAGCGATGAGCAGTTCTTC. Encoded protein: CASSPNIGSDEQFF.

This chain connects TRBV27 to TRBJ1-3, with 12 bases that match TRBD1. The junction had 12 bases not matched to a gene; V was cut back by 8 bases and J by 4 bases. The CDR3 covers 17 residues. CDR1 is MNHEY and CDR2 is SMNVEV in the germline V gene (reference sequence). The CDR3 loop reads CASGPGQGAPAGNTIYF. The DNA for the CDR3 is TGTGCCAGCGGACCGGGACAGGGGGCGCCGGCCGGAAACACCATATATTTT.

This clone occurred once. The V gene is TRBV30, the J gene TRBJ1-2; TRBD1 aligns across 7 bases. The junction had 9 bases not matched to a gene; V was cut back by 4 bases and J by 4 bases. The CDR3 loop spans 14 amino acids. Germline CDR1 GTSNPN, CDR2 SVGIG (reference sequence). The DNA of the CDR3 is TGTGCCTGGACTGCTGACAGGGCTGCCTATGGCTACACCTTC. It translates to CAWTADRAAYGYTF.

This chain connects TRBV7-6 to TRBJ2-2; the D gene is possibly TRBD2 (5 bases). The CDR3 contains 16 residues. Germline CDR1 and CDR2: SGHVS and FNYEAQ. Trimming shortened V by 3 bases and J by 2 bases, and 13 bases separated the two germline ends. The CDR3 DNA is TGTGCCAGCAGCTTTTCGAGCGGACCTAACACCGGGGAGCTGTTTTTT. This translates into CASSFSSGPNTGELFF.

Comments on this clone: The sample holds other DNA sequences that translate to the same CDR3. This sequence joins TRBV27 and TRBJ2-5, with unresolved D. The CDR3 contains 11 residues. Trimming removed 2 bases from V and 5 bases from J, with 3 bases in between. Germline loops: CDR1 MNHEY, CDR2 SMNVEV (reference sequence). The CDR3 bases are TGTGCCAGCAGTTTAGGGGAGACCCAGTACTTC. Amino acids: CASSLGETQYF.

The rearrangement links TRBV5-6 to TRBJ2-7, with TRBD1 matching 8 bases. The germline gives CDR1 SGHDT, CDR2 YYEEEE. This CDR3 region has 17 residues. The junction had 15 bases not matched to a gene; V was cut back by 4 bases and J by 3 bases. The CDR3 loop reads CASSPGTGGTLFYEQYF. CDR3 bases: TGTGCCAGCAGCCCGGGGACAGGAGGAACCCTCTTCTACGAGCAGTACTTC. The whole variable domain, remainder taken from reference TRBV5-6 and TRBJ2-7, is DAGVTQSPTHLIKTRGQQVTLRCSPKSGHDTVSWYQQALGQGPQFIFQYYEEEERQRGNFPDRFSGHQFPNYSSELNVNALLLGDSALYLCASSPGTGGTLFYEQYFGPGTRLTVT.

The chain carries TRBV28 and TRBJ2-2; D is ambiguous. This CDR3 has 13 amino acids. Deletions cut 2 bases from V and 5 bases from J, with 6 bases between. Germline CDR1 is MDHEN and CDR2 is SYDVKM. The CDR3 DNA sequence: TGTGCCAGCAGTTTAGTCCGGACCGGGGAGCTGTTTTTT. Protein sequence: CASSLVRTGELFF.

This clone was picked up one time. This chain links TRBV19 with TRBJ1-5; D is ambiguous. Germline V gene sequence: CDR1 LNHDA, CDR2 SQIVND (reference sequence). V was clipped by 7 bases and J by 0 bases, with 10 bases between them. There are 14 residues in the CDR3. The chain's CDR3 is CASNPLHSNQPQHF. The CDR3 coding sequence is TGTGCCAGTAACCCGCTTCATAGCAATCAGCCCCAGCATTTT.

V gene TRBV6-1 combines with J gene TRBJ2-4; D uncertain. The CDR3 extends over 15 amino acids. The ends were cut back, 3 bases at V and 0 bases at J, with 9 bases in the middle. CDR1 and CDR2 (germline): MNHNS, SASEGT. CDR3 nucleotide sequence: TGTGCCAGCAGTGATAGTGGACCAGCCAAAAACATTCAGTACTTC. This encodes CASSDSGPAKNIQYF.

CDR3: CASITGDGYTF. As DNA, the CDR3 is TGTGCCAGCATTACAGGGGATGGCTACACCTTC. The rearrangement links TRBV2 to TRBJ1-2, with TRBD1 matching 7 bases. The CDR3 is 11 amino acids. Germline-derived CDR1 and CDR2 are SNHLY and FYNNEI. V was pared by 7 bases and J by 6 bases, with 2 bases of the junction left unmatched.

The V call is TRBV28, the J call TRBJ2-1; D perhaps matches TRBD1 (5 bases). The V end was cut by 9 bases, the J end by 1 base, with 13 bases between. The CDR3 contains 14 residues. The germline gives CDR1 MDHEN, CDR2 SYDVKM. This chain's CDR3 is CASLAGRSYNEQFF. In DNA, the CDR3 is TGTGCCAGTTTAGCAGGGCGATCCTACAATGAGCAGTTCTTC.

The chain couples TRBV27 to TRBJ2-7; D not resolved. The CDR3 runs 12 residues. The V end lost 10 bases, the J end lost 6 bases, and 16 bases lay between the germline ends. Per the germline V gene, CDR1 is MNHEY and CDR2 is SMNVEV (reference sequence). In nucleotides, the CDR3 is TGTGCCACCGCAGGTCCCCCGGGCGAGCAGTACTTC. It yields the protein CATAGPPGEQYF.

The V call is TRBV7-2, the J call TRBJ2-1; D is unclear. CDR3 length: 13 residues. With 5 bases removed from V and 4 bases from J, the gap between germline ends came to 9 bases. Per the germline V gene, CDR1 is SGHTA and CDR2 is FQGNSA. The CDR3 coding sequence is TGTGCCAGCAGCCCGATCGGGTACAATGAGCAGTTCTTC. Residues: CASSPIGYNEQFF.

The J gene is TRBJ2-1, the V gene TRBV5-1; 7 bases are a match to TRBD1. V gave up 7 bases and J gave up 0 bases; unmatched junction bases: 7. The CDR3 sequence is 15 residues long. Germline CDR1 and CDR2: SGHRS and YFSETQ. CDR3 in amino acids: CASRGQPSSYNEQFF. The CDR3, as DNA: TGCGCCAGCCGGGGACAGCCCAGCTCCTACAATGAGCAGTTCTTC.

The chain uses TRBV28 and TRBJ2-7; no definite D call. The V end was cut by 6 bases, the J end by 3 bases, with 21 bases between. Germline V gene lookup returns CDR1 MDHEN and CDR2 SYDVKM. The CDR3 consists of 16 residues. CDR3 nucleotides: TGTGCCAGCAGCCCAGAACTGAGTCCGTTCCTCTACGAGCAGTACTTC. Its protein product is CASSPELSPFLYEQYF.

CDR3 amino acids: CASSDRIQEPDTQYF. For the CDR3, the DNA is TGTGCCAGCAGTGATAGAATTCAGGAACCAGATACGCAGTATTTT. This chain joins TRBV25-1 and TRBJ2-3; D unclear. The V end lost 3 bases, the J end lost 4 bases, and 14 bases lay between the germline ends. This CDR3 is built from 15 residues. The germline V gene has CDR1 MGHDK and CDR2 SYGVNS.

This chain joins TRBV28 and TRBJ2-7; D is possibly TRBD2 (5 bases). Germline-derived CDR1 and CDR2 are MDHEN and SYDVKM. The CDR3 runs 14 residues. Trimming stripped 6 bases from V and 3 bases from J, with 15 bases between. Written as DNA, the CDR3 is TGTGCCAGCAGCCCAGAGGGCTCGATCTACGAGCAGTACTTC. It is translated as CASSPEGSIYEQYF.

The chain has TRBV9 and TRBJ2-7; D is unclear. The CDR3 covers 14 residues. Germline loops: CDR1 SGDLS, CDR2 YYNGEE. V gave up 4 bases and J gave up 4 bases, with 15 bases separating them. CDR3 nucleotide sequence: TGTGCCAGCAGCCCCAGCCTTATCCGTTACGAGCAGTACTTC. Its protein product is CASSPSLIRYEQYF. The full variable domain, completed using reference TRBV9 and TRBJ2-7, is DSGVTQTPKHLITATGQRVTLRCSPRSGDLSVYWYQQSLDQGLQFLIQYYNGEERAKGNILERFSAQQFPDLHSELNLSSLELGDSALYFCASSPSLIRYEQYFGPGTRLTVT.

The rearrangement joins TRBV30 to TRBJ1-2; TRBD1 agrees at 7 bases. This CDR3 has 18 amino acids. Unmatched junction bases numbered 19, after V lost 4 bases and J lost 2 bases. CDR1 and CDR2 from the germline V gene are GTSNPN and SVGIG (reference sequence). The CDR3 here is CAWNHGKRGQAKNYGYTF. CDR3 in DNA: TGTGCCTGGAACCATGGGAAACGAGGACAGGCGAAGAACTATGGCTACACCTTC.

V is TRBV6-6 and J is TRBJ2-7; 8 bases fit TRBD1. Germline V gives CDR1 MNHNY, CDR2 SVGAGI (reference sequence). The CDR3 loop spans 15 amino acids. Unmatched junction bases numbered 11, after V lost 5 bases and J lost 5 bases. Here the CDR3 reads CASSQANQGANEQYF. The CDR3 nucleotides read TGTGCCAGCAGTCAGGCCAATCAGGGGGCAAACGAGCAGTACTTC.

V is TRBV5-6 and J is TRBJ2-6; D unclear. The CDR3 sequence is 16 residues long. CDR1 and CDR2 (germline): SGHDT, YYEEEE. Between the trimmed V and J ends, which lost 4 bases and 0 bases, there was a span of 11 bases. CDR3: CASSGLKSSGANVLTF. As DNA, the CDR3 is TGTGCCAGCAGCGGCCTCAAGAGCTCTGGGGCCAACGTCCTGACTTTC.